This is a list of T cell receptor beta chains from one sample in a study of T cell repertoires in cytomegalovirus infection. TCRdb re-derived calls from the reads in MiXCR, one entry per CDR3 protein. The table has 150,000 to 200,000 distinct CDR3 sequences, 9.5% seen once. The sequenced sample was PBMCs. These receptors were taken from a human donor in good health (CMV status not recorded). Some clones in this sample may be carry-over from other donors' samples. The CDR3 runs from the conserved cysteine through the conserved F or W. The D gene is left open where the match is weak. Not all rows give a size; the values are once, few, many and, for expanded clones, a class.

clone_size,v_call,d_call,j_call,cdr3_aa,cdr3_nt
few,TRBV9,TRBD1,TRBJ1-6,CASSVETGASSPLHF,TGTGCCAGCAGCGTAGAGACAGGGGCCAGTTCACCCCTCCACTTT
many,TRBV7-2,-,TRBJ2-2,CASADGPTGELFF,TGTGCCAGCGCCGACGGCCCCACCGGGGAGCTGTTTTTT
few,TRBV5-4,-,TRBJ2-5,CASSLGQHQETQYF,TGTGCCAGCAGCTTGGGGCAGCACCAAGAGACCCAGTACTTC
many,TRBV7-2,TRBD1,TRBJ1-2,CASSRDRIGYGYTF,TGTGCCAGCAGCCGGGACAGGATAGGCTATGGCTACACCTTC
many,TRBV7-6,TRBD2,TRBJ2-1,CASSLGPGGHEQFF,TGTGCCAGCAGCTTAGGCCCGGGAGGGCATGAGCAGTTCTTC
many,TRBV7-2,-,TRBJ2-5,CASSIQVGVQETQYF,TGTGCCAGCTCGATTCAGGTTGGGGTTCAAGAGACCCAGTACTTC
many,TRBV7-8,TRBD1,TRBJ1-6,CASRKDRGGMSPLHF,TGTGCCAGCAGGAAAGACAGGGGAGGTATGTCACCCCTCCACTTT
many,TRBV6-5,TRBD1,TRBJ1-5,CASSPGTGTGQPQHF,TGTGCCAGCAGTCCGGGGACAGGGACCGGCCAGCCCCAGCATTTT
many,TRBV7-2,-,TRBJ2-2,CASSSDPNTGELFF,TGTGCCAGCAGTTCGGACCCGAACACCGGGGAGCTGTTTTTT
many,TRBV7-2,-,TRBJ2-2,CASSLGRAERLAGNTGELFF,TGTGCCAGCAGCTTAGGCAGGGCAGAACGACTGGCGGGGAACACCGGGGAGCTGTTTTTT
-,TRBV27,-,TRBJ1-2,CASSLFDRDTNYGYTF,TGTGCCAGCAGTTTATTTGACAGAGACACTAACTATGGCTACACCTTC
-,TRBV28,TRBD1,TRBJ2-5,CASSRRLRGLPEETKYF,TGTGCCAGCAGTCGACGGCTTAGGGGGCTTCCGGAAGAGACAAAGTACTTC
few,TRBV4-3,TRBD1,TRBJ1-4,CASSQEDRGGEKLFF,TGCGCCAGCAGCCAAGAGGACAGGGGTGGTGAAAAACTGTTTTTT
many,TRBV28,-,TRBJ1-1,CASRLKYTEAFF,TGTGCCAGCAGACTAAAGTATACTGAAGCTTTCTTT
many,TRBV28,-,TRBJ1-2,CASSLYGGANYGYTF,TGTGCCAGCAGTTTATACGGCGGAGCTAACTATGGCTACACCTTC
many,TRBV7-6,TRBD1,TRBJ2-5,CASSLVGTGVSRTQYF,TGTGCCAGCAGCTTAGTCGGGACAGGGGTGTCGAGGACCCAGTACTTC
many,TRBV11-2,-,TRBJ2-2,CASSLRGSGTGELFF,TGTGCCAGCAGCTTACGTGGGAGCGGTACCGGGGAGCTGTTTTTT
-,TRBV14,TRBD1,TRBJ2-7,CASSLLHTGGSYEQYF,TGTGCCAGCAGCCTCTTGCATACAGGGGGCTCCTACGAGCAGTACTTC
many,TRBV28,-,TRBJ2-5,CASSLLGVGGQETQYF,TGTGCCAGCAGTTTACTGGGGGTAGGGGGACAAGAGACCCAGTACTTC
many,TRBV2,-,TRBJ2-2,CASNPDGTGELFF,TGTGCCAGCAACCCCGACGGGACCGGGGAGCTGTTTTTT
-,TRBV6-6,TRBD2,TRBJ2-3,CASSYSVSGADTQYF,TGTGCCAGCAGTTACTCGGTTAGCGGGGCAGATACGCAGTATTTT
few,TRBV11-1,-,TRBJ1-2,CASSLPGSYGYTF,TGTGCCAGCAGCTTACCCGGATCCTATGGCTACACCTTC
-,TRBV23-1,-,TRBJ1-6,CASSPRVGTGNSPLHF,TGCGCCAGCAGTCCCAGGGTGGGGACGGGGAATTCACCCCTCCACTTT
many,TRBV7-8,-,TRBJ2-3,CASSSPGGLVSYTDTQYF,TGTGCCAGCAGCTCCCCTGGAGGTTTGGTCTCCTACACAGATACGCAGTATTTT
few,TRBV12-3/TRBV12-4,-,TRBJ2-1,CASMGGASYNEQFF,TGTGCCAGCATGGGTGGAGCGTCCTACAATGAGCAGTTCTTC
many,TRBV5-1,-,TRBJ1-3,CASSPLGGADGNTIYF,TGCGCCAGCAGCCCGCTTGGTGGGGCAGACGGAAACACCATATATTTT
many,TRBV11-2,-,TRBJ2-7,CASSLSTAYEQYF,TGTGCCAGCAGCTTATCAACAGCCTACGAGCAGTACTTC
few,TRBV7-2,TRBD1,TRBJ2-1,CASSPRGKNEQFF,TGTGCCAGCAGCCCCAGGGGGAAAAATGAGCAGTTCTTC
many,TRBV7-2,-,TRBJ1-1,CASSIRGLSMTEAFF,TGTGCCAGCAGCATTAGGGGGTTGTCGATGACTGAAGCTTTCTTT
few,TRBV6-1,-,TRBJ1-6,CASSHSFGSESPLHF,TGTGCCAGCAGCCACTCCTTTGGATCCGAGTCACCCCTCCACTTT
few,TRBV28,TRBD1,TRBJ2-7,CASRIRQGAYEQYF,TGTGCCAGCAGAATAAGACAGGGGGCCTACGAGCAGTACTTC
many,TRBV11-3,-,TRBJ2-1,CASSPSTFYNEQFF,TGTGCCAGCAGCCCGTCGACTTTCTACAATGAGCAGTTCTTC
few,TRBV2,TRBD1,TRBJ2-2,CASSARTGGFAGELFF,TGTGCCAGCAGCGCCCGGACAGGGGGCTTTGCCGGGGAGCTGTTTTTT
few,TRBV6-2/TRBV6-3,-,TRBJ2-7,CASSWGTYEQYF,TGTGCCAGCAGTTGGGGGACCTACGAGCAGTACTTC
many,TRBV7-8,-,TRBJ2-1,CASSVLDLPYNEQFF,TGTGCCAGCAGCGTGTTAGATCTTCCCTACAATGAGCAGTTCTTC
-,TRBV5-5,-,TRBJ2-4,CASSLDGRVVAKNIQYF,TGTGCCAGCAGCTTGGATGGCAGGGTGGTTGCCAAAAACATTCAGTACTTC
-,TRBV7-9,-,TRBJ1-2,CASSLTAVGYTF,TGTGCCAGCAGCTTAACGGCTGTTGGCTACACCTTC
many,TRBV7-6,TRBD2,TRBJ2-1,CASSPRAGGLSEQFF,TGTGCCAGCAGCCCGAGGGCGGGGGGGCTCAGTGAGCAGTTCTTC
-,TRBV29-1,-,TRBJ2-1,CSVGRTNEQFF,TGCAGCGTTGGGCGGACCAATGAGCAGTTCTTC
many,TRBV7-8,TRBD1,TRBJ2-1,CASRTQGTNEQFF,TGTGCCAGCAGAACACAGGGGACGAATGAGCAGTTCTTC
many,TRBV6-2/TRBV6-3,-,TRBJ1-1,CASSFDGLNTEAFF,TGTGCCAGCAGTTTTGACGGACTGAACACTGAAGCTTTCTTT